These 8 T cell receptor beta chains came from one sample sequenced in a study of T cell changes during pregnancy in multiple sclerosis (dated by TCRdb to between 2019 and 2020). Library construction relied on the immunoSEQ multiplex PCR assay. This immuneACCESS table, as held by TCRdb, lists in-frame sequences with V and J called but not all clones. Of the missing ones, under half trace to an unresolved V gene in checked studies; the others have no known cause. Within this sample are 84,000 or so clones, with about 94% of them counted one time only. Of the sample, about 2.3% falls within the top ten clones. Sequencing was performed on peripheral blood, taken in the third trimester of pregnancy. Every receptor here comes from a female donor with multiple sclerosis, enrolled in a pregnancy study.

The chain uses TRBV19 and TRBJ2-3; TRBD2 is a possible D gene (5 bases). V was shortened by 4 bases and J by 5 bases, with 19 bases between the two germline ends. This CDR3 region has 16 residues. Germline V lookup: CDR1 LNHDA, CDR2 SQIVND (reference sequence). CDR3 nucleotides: TGTGCCAGTAGTAGCCCGCATACGGGGATGAGAGATACGCAGTATTTT. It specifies CASSSPHTGMRDTQYF.

CDR3 residues: CASSESGRSSNSPLHF. The CDR3 DNA reads TGTGCCAGCAGTGAAAGTGGCAGGTCCTCGAATTCACCCCTCCACTTT. The J gene is TRBJ1-6, the V gene TRBV2, with unresolved D. V gave up 2 bases and J gave up 7 bases, with 15 bases separating them. Germline CDR1 and CDR2: SNHLY and FYNNEI. CDR3 length: 16 amino acids.

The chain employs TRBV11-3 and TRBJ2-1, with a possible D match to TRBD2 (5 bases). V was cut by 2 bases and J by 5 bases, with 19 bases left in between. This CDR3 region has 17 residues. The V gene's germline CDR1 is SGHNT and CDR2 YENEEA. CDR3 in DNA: TGTGCCAGCAGCTTAACTTCACTCACCGGGGAAAACAATGAGCAGTTCTTC. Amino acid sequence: CASSLTSLTGENNEQFF.

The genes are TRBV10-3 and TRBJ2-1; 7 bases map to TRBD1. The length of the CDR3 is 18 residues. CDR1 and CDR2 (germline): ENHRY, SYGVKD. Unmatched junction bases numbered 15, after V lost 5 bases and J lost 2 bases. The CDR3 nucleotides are TGTGCCATCAGTCCGGGACAGACCGAATCGGGCGCCTACAATGAGCAGTTCTTC. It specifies CAISPGQTESGAYNEQFF.

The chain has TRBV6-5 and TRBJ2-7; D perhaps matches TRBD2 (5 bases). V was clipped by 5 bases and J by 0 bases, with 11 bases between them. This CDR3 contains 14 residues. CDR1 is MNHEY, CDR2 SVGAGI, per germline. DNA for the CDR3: TGTGCCAGCAGTCGGACTGCGAGCTCCTACGAGCAGTACTTC. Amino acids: CASSRTASSYEQYF.

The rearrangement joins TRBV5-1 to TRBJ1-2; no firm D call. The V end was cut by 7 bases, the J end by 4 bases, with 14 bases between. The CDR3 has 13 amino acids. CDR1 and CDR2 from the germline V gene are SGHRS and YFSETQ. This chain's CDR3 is CASSDFVGYGYTF. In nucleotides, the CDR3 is TGCGCCAGCTCAGACTTTGTCGGCTATGGCTACACCTTC.

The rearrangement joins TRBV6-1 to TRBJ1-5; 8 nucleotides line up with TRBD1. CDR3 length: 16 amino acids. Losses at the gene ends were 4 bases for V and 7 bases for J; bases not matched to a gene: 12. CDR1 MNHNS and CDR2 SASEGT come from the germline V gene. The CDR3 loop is CASSAFTGTGQQPQHF. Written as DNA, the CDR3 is TGTGCCAGCAGTGCCTTTACCGGGACAGGCCAACAGCCCCAGCATTTT.

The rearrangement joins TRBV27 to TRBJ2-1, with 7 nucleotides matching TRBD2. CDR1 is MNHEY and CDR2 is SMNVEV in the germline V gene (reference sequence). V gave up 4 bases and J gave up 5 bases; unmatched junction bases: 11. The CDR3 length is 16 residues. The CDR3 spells CASSSISGSANNEQFF. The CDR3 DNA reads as TGTGCCAGCAGTTCCATTAGCGGGTCCGCGAACAATGAGCAGTTCTTC.